Described below is a single TCR beta chain sequence and its context. Its antigen is not yet known. Base qualities are not recorded, but no much larger clone differs from it by a single base. This specimen belongs to a study of PD-1 blockade in classical Hodgkin lymphoma (dated by TCRdb to the early 2020s). The study in broad terms: Nivolumab dosing was 3 mg/kg intravenously every 2 weeks, continuing until either disease progression or unacceptable toxicity. A peripheral blood immune signature of response to PD-1 blockade in classical Hodgkin lymphoma was defined using TCR beta sequencing and CyTOF.

Genomic DNA was extracted with the Qiagen DNeasy kit from unsorted PBMCs and from negatively selected CD4+ and CD8+ fractions. Using primers that anneal to V and J segments, immunoSEQ multiplex PCR amplified the TCR beta CDR3 regions. A synthetic immune receptor repertoire was used to minimize amplification bias, and any residual bias was removed computationally once sequencing was done. The paper's data handling went like this. Repertoire diversity was quantified as the Shannon entropy index using custom Python scripts. Unsorted, CD4+ and CD8+ repertoires were analyzed separately, except in combined analyses where CD4+ and CD8+ sequences were merged in silico. A clone counted as expanded when the clone's frequency after treatment rose at least 2-fold relative to C1D1, and clones undetected at baseline were given a pseudocount of 0.5. Clones with 0 or 1 copy at C1D1 were classified as singleton clones, and clones with 2 or more copies were classified as non-singleton clones. Clones expanded in unsorted samples were labelled as CD4+, CD8+ or unknown by matching protein sequences in sorted samples from the same patient. Wilcoxon tests on paired samples were used to test diversity changes from C1D1 to C4D1. TCRdb re-hosts the immuneACCESS table, in-frame sequences only. Its copies lack some clones; in the studies checked, an unresolved V gene accounts for under half of them, and the cause for the rest is not known. V, J and clone size derive from that table, while D and trimming were established from the DNA sequence. Present in this sample are several thousand clones, approximately 80% of which were seen just once. The ten largest clones add up to approximately 2.5% of the sample.

The CDR3 runs 15 residues from the cysteine to the phenylalanine. Just CDR3 DNA is preserved here, 45 bases in frame from base 1. As encoded in the germline V gene, CDR1 is SGHDT while CDR2 is YYEEEE. V trim: 5 bases; J trim: 5 bases; unmatched bases: 12. In light of the paper, this sample's time point label describes: cycle 1 day 1 (C1D1), immediately before nivolumab initiation. Every trial patient had relapsed following autologous stem cell transplantation, and prior brentuximab vedotin exposure was what differed among cohorts A, B and C. Using a Miltenyi CD4+ T cell isolation kit, CD4+ T cells were purified from thawed PBMCs through magnetic negative selection. The trial cohort comprised fewer than 65 patients with relapsed/refractory classical Hodgkin lymphoma whose best overall responses were complete response, partial response or progressive disease. In the multi-cohort phase II CheckMate 205 trial, trial patients received single-agent nivolumab. Best overall response was determined by an independent review committee according to the 2007 International Working Group response criteria. Trial PBMCs were obtained immediately prior to nivolumab initiation (C1D1) and on therapy at cycle 2 day 1 and cycle 4 day 1. Peripheral blood was collected in 8 mL Vacutainer Cell Preparation Tubes, from which PBMCs were isolated by centrifugation and then cryopreserved. Purified CD4+ and CD8+ fractions were prepared only for cases in which an additional PBMC sample was available. Magnetically labelled cells were depleted on LS columns in a quadroMACS separator, and the flow-through was collected as the purified fraction.

Results and caveats for the whole study, not just this receptor: Diversity was lower in patients who began nivolumab less than 1 year after ASCT, so these patients were left out of later analyses to avoid confounding by immune reconstitution. The study was restricted to a single clinical trial cohort, and the causes of repertoire differences, possibly disease activity or prior therapy, were left undefined. CD4+ but not CD8+ TCR diversity rose significantly by C4D1 (p=0.0027 vs p=0.16), most apparent in complete responders (p=0.02). Among trial patients, those achieving complete response had baseline diversity similar to that of newly diagnosed patients, while diversity was significantly lower in partial responders and progressors. Baseline TCR diversity was reported to be lower in newly diagnosed patients than in healthy donors, and even lower in relapsed/refractory patients.

The source was CD4+ T cells from blood, collected at baseline. This clonotype was obtained from a human donor with classical Hodgkin lymphoma. Recombination connected TRBV5-6 to TRBJ1-2, with 7 bases in between that match TRBD1. The CDR3 in this case is CASRAGTEQTYGYTF. In nucleotides, the sequence is TGTGCCAGCAGAGCCGGGACAGAACAAACTTATGGCTACACCTTC. Here the CDR3 is joined to the reference TRBV5-6 and TRBJ1-2 genes, and the full variable domain is: DAGVTQSPTHLIKTRGQQVTLRCSPKSGHDTVSWYQQALGQGPQFIFQYYEEEERQRGNFPDRFSGHQFPNYSSELNVNALLLGDSALYLCASRAGTEQTYGYTFGSGTRLTVV.